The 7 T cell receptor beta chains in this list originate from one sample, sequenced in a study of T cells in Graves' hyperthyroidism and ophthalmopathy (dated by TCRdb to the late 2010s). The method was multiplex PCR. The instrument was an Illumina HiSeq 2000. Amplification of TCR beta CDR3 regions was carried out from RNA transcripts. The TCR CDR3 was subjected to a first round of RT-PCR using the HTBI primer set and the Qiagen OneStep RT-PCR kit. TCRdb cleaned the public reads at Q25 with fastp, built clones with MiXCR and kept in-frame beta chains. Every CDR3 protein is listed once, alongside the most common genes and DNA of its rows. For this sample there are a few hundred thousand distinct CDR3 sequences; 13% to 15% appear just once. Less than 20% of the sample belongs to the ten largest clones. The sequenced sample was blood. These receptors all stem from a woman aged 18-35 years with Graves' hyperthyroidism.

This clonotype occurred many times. As DNA, the CDR3 is TGCAGTGTATCGGGACACCAGTACACTGAAGCTTTCTTT. The encoded protein is CSVSGHQYTEAFF. The chain links TRBV20-1 to TRBJ1-1, with D tentatively TRBD1 (6 bases). Germline V gene sequence: CDR1 DFQATT, CDR2 SNEGSKA (reference sequence). The CDR3 length is 13 residues. Trimming stripped 7 bases from V and 3 bases from J, with 15 bases between.

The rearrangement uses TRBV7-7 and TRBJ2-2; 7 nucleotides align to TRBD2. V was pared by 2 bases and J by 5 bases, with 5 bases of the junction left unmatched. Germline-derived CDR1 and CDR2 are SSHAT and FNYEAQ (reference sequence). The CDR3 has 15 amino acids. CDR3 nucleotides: TGTGCCAGCAGCTTAAGTCCGGGACTAACCGGGGAGCTGTTTTTT. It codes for CASSLSPGLTGELFF.

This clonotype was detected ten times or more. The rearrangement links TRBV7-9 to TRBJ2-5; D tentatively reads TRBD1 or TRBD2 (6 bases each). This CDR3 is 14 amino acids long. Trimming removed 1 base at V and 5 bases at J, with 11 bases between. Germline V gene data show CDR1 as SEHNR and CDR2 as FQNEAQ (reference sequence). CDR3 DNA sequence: TGTGCCAGCAGCTTAGTATCGGGGGCGGAGACCCAGTACTTC. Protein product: CASSLVSGAETQYF.

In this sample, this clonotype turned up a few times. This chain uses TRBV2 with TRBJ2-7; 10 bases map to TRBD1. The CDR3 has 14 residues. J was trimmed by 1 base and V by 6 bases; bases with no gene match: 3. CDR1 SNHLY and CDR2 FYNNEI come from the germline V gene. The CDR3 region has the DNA TGTGCCAGCAGCCAGGGACAGGGGTCCTACGAGCAGTACTTC. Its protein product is CASSQGQGSYEQYF.

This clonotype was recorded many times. As DNA, the CDR3 is TGTGCCAGCAGTTTCGCCGGACTAGTAGGAGAGACCCAGTACTTC. It specifies CASSFAGLVGETQYF. The chain joins TRBV12-3 or TRBV12-4 to TRBJ2-5, with TRBD2 matching over 7 bases. This CDR3 comprises 15 residues. V trimming: 3 bases; J trimming: 4 bases; junction bases outside the gene matches: 8.

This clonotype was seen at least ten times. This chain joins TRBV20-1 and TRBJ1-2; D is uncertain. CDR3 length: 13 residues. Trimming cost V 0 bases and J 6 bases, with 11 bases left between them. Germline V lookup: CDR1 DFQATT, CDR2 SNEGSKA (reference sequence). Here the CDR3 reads CSARDIRGDGYTF. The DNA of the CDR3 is TGCAGTGCTAGAGATATAAGAGGCGATGGCTACACCTTC.

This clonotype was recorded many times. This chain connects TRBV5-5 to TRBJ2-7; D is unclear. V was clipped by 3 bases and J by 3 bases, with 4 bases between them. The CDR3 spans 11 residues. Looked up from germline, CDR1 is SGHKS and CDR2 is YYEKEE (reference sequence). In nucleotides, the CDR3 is TGTGCCAGCAGCTCAAGCTACGAGCAGTACGTC. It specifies CASSSSYEQYV.